The rows below give T cell receptor beta chains drawn from one sample of a study of blood T cell repertoires in COVID-19. TCRdb keeps only in-frame clones here, not all; method: immunoSEQ multiplex PCR. Of 200,000 to 300,000 clones in the sample, around 87% were seen once. The sequenced sample consisted of peripheral blood. The receptors derive from a woman younger than 45 who had recovered from COVID-19. Each CDR3 is given without its conserved first and last residue. The D gene is left open where the match is weak. Rows give clone size only sometimes, using once, few, many, or a class for an expanded clone.

v_call d_call clone_size cdr3_aa
TRBV7-2 TRBD1 - ASSFPGQGNTEAF
TRBV5-4 - - ASRGDKAKNIQY
TRBV6-5 - - ASRDLGIFRGEQY
TRBV7-9 - - ASSSLPRGEAF
TRBV6-5 TRBD1 - ASSPQGVQETQY
TRBV5-1 - - ASSLAVTSNNEQF
TRBV2 - - ASSGTYANTGELF
TRBV27 TRBD1 - ASSPTTGGSYEQY
TRBV7-6 TRBD1 - ASSTWTGGQETQY
TRBV5-5 - - ASSFRGTAYEQY
TRBV28 TRBD1 - ASSLGTGFGKLF
TRBV18 - - ASSAGTPNSPLH
TRBV4-1 - - ASSQEQDGGAGTQY
TRBV9 - - ASSVVENEQF
TRBV7-9 - - ASSLAGGEQY
TRBV3-1/TRBV3-2 TRBD2 - ASSQAERGYNEQF
TRBV5-1 - - ASSLSPVISGANVLT
TRBV7-2 - - ASSRNGRDTGSPLH
TRBV5-1 TRBD2 once ASSTGTSGVYEQY
TRBV15 TRBD1 - ATQGDATNEKLF
TRBV10-3 TRBD1 few AISGTGTEAF
TRBV10-1 TRBD1 - ASSLTGAGSYEQY
TRBV19 - - ASTRQVSGANVLT
TRBV5-8 - - ASSSGSQY
TRBV3-1/TRBV3-2 TRBD2 - ASSQTSGGDLPQY
TRBV4-1 TRBD1 - ASSDLAGTGGIEAF
TRBV9 TRBD1 once ASSVGTASTDTQY
TRBV9 TRBD1 - ASSAQGAEGYT
TRBV12-5 - - ASGADFPYEQY
TRBV29-1 TRBD2 - SVSPRAGGPDTQY
TRBV5-4 - - ASSLLDSQNYGYT
TRBV24-1 - once ATSDLRLRDSEKETQY